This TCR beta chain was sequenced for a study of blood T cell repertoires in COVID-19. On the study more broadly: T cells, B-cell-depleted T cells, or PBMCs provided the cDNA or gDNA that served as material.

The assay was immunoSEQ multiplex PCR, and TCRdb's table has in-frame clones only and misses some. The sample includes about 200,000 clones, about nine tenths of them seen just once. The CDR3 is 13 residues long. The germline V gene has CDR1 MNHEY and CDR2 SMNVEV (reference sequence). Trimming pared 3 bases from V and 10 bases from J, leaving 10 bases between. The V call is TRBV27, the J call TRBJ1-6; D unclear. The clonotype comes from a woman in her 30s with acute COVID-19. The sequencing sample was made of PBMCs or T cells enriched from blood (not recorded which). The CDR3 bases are TGTGCCAGCAGTTTGGGCAGGTTATCACCCCTCCACTTT. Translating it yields CASSLGRLSPLHF.